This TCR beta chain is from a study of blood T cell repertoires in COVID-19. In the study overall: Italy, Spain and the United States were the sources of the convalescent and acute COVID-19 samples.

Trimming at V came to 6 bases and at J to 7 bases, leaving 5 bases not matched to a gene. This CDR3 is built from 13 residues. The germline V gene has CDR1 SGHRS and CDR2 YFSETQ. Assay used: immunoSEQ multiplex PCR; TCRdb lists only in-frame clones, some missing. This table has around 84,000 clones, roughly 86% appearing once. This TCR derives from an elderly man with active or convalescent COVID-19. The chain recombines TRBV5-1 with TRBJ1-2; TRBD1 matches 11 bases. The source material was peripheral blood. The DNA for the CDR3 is TGCGCCAGCAAGGACAGGGGGCGGGGTGGCTACACCTTC. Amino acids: CASKDRGRGGYTF.